A selection of T cell receptor beta chains follows, all from one sample in a study of radiotherapy plus CTLA-4 blockade in lung cancer. Clones were read by immunoSEQ multiplex PCR, and TCRdb kept only the in-frame ones, dropping some. Of more than 30,000 clones detected, 70% to 90% appear once; the ten largest clones hold 20% to 25%. Sequenced material: peripheral blood, taken from a patient treated with radiotherapy plus ipilimumab. The receptor set was obtained from a human donor with non-small cell lung cancer that progressed on radiotherapy plus ipilimumab. Each CDR3 is given with its conserved first and last residue. The D gene is left open where the match is weak. Clone size is not always given. Where it is, it says once, few, many or a class for expanded clones.

v_call	j_call	d_call	clone_size	cdr3_aa	cdr3_nt
TRBV19	TRBJ1-6	TRBD1	NA	CASSSRQGTYNSPLHF	TGTGCCAGTAGTTCTCGACAGGGTACCTATAATTCACCCCTCCACTTT
TRBV7-8	TRBJ2-1	TRBD2	NA	CASSLPLLSGGAPGNEQFF	TGTGCCAGCAGCTTACCGCTCCTGAGCGGGGGGGCACCCGGGAATGAGCAGTTCTTC
TRBV2	TRBJ2-1	NA	NA	CASRYAGNEQFF	TGTGCCAGCAGGTACGCAGGGAATGAGCAGTTCTTC
TRBV6-5	TRBJ1-6	NA	few	CASQAGRNSPLHF	TGTGCCAGCCAGGCGGGGAGGAATTCACCCCTCCACTTT
TRBV18	TRBJ2-3	NA	NA	CASSPAGDTQYF	TGTGCCAGCTCACCCGCAGGAGATACGCAGTATTTT
TRBV6-5	TRBJ2-7	TRBD1	NA	CASRQDRGPGEQYF	TGTGCCAGCAGACAGGACAGGGGGCCGGGGGAGCAGTACTTC
TRBV4-3	TRBJ2-6	NA	NA	CASSQGTAGANVLTF	TGCGCCAGCAGCCAGGGCACCGCTGGGGCCAACGTCCTGACTTTC
TRBV27	TRBJ2-1	TRBD2	NA	CASSLRTSGGNNEQFF	TGTGCCAGCAGTTTACGGACTAGCGGGGGTAACAATGAGCAGTTCTTC
TRBV6-5	TRBJ1-6	NA	NA	CAGSYSGRANSPLHF	TGTGCCGGCAGTTACTCGGGCAGGGCTAATTCACCCCTCCACTTT
TRBV6-5	TRBJ1-2	TRBD1	NA	CASSSSGQGDPYGYTF	TGTGCCAGCAGTTCCTCGGGACAGGGGGATCCCTATGGCTACACCTTC
TRBV27	TRBJ1-5	NA	NA	CASPNGGGNQPQHF	TGTGCCAGCCCCAACGGGGGGGGCAATCAGCCCCAGCATTTT
TRBV5-5	TRBJ2-7	TRBD1	NA	CASSLRGQVFNEQYF	TGTGCCAGCAGCTTGAGAGGACAGGTTTTCAACGAGCAGTACTTC
TRBV4-2	TRBJ1-1	NA	NA	CASSQDQGLENTEAFF	TGTGCCAGCAGCCAAGATCAGGGGCTGGAAAACACTGAAGCTTTCTTT
TRBV14	TRBJ1-2	NA	NA	CASSQVTGMGYGYTF	TGTGCCAGCAGCCAAGTAACAGGGATGGGCTATGGCTACACCTTC
TRBV2	TRBJ2-2	NA	NA	CASSPREWSGELFF	TGTGCCAGCAGTCCCCGTGAGTGGTCCGGGGAGCTGTTTTTT
TRBV6-1	TRBJ1-2	NA	NA	CASRTGGINGYTF	TGTGCCAGCAGAACCGGAGGTATAAATGGCTACACCTTC
TRBV5-1	TRBJ2-5	NA	NA	CASSRRPQGRETQYF	TGCGCCAGCAGCCGGCGCCCTCAGGGGCGGGAGACCCAGTACTTC
TRBV5-1	TRBJ2-4	TRBD2	NA	CASSLDIAGGNIQYF	TGCGCCAGCAGCTTGGATATCGCGGGGGGGAACATTCAGTACTTC
TRBV7-3	TRBJ1-1	TRBD1	NA	CASSRQGNTEAFF	TGTGCCAGCAGTCGACAGGGGAACACTGAAGCTTTCTTT
TRBV11-2	TRBJ1-5	NA	NA	CANKQAGKNQPQHF	TGTGCCAATAAGCAGGCAGGAAAAAATCAGCCCCAGCATTTT
TRBV19	TRBJ2-6	NA	NA	CASSIQSGANVLTF	TGTGCCAGTAGTATTCAGTCTGGGGCCAACGTCCTGACTTTC
TRBV18	TRBJ1-6	NA	NA	CASSPPQRAGNSPLHF	TGTGCCAGCTCACCACCGCAACGGGCAGGGAATTCACCCCTCCACTTT